Detailed here is one T cell receptor (beta chain). This sample is part of a study of T-cell memory formation after mild COVID-19. The CDR3 loop spans 15 amino acids. V gave up 6 bases and J gave up 0 bases; unmatched junction bases: 5. The germline CDR1 and CDR2 sequences are DFQATT and SNEGSKA (reference sequence). MiXCR was run by TCRdb on the 5' RACE reads, yielding one entry per CDR3 protein. The data contain about 130,000 distinct CDR3 sequences, 5% to 6.5% of them singletons. The clonotype was recovered from an adult woman who had mild COVID-19 (a few samples of this study predate the infection). Cell type and time point are not known. The chain uses TRBV20-1 and TRBJ1-6; 7 bases are a match to TRBD1. Specimen: PBMCs or a T cell subset sorted from them (not recorded which). CDR3 region: CSAPGQTSYNSPLHF. The DNA of the CDR3 is TGCAGTGCGCCGGGACAGACCTCCTATAATTCACCCCTCCACTTT.